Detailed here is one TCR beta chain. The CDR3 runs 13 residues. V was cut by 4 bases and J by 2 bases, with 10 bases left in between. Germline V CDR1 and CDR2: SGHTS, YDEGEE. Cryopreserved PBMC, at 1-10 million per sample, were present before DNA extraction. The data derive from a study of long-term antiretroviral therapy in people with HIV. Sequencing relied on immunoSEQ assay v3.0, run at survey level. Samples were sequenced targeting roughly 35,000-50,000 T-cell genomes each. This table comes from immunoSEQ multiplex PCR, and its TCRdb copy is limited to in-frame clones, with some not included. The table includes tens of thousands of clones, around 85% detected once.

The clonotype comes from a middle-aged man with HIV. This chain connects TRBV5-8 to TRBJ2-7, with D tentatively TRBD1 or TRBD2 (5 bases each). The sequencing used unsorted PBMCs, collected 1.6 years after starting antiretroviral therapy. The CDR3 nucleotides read TGTGCCAGCAGCGCCGGGGCTCCCTACGAGCAGTACTTC. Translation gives CASSAGAPYEQYF.